This T cell receptor beta chain was sequenced during a study of regulatory T cells in long-lasting Graves disease. This clonotype has only a few counts. Its target is unknown. The time point here: persistent/refractory GD, antithyroid drugs over 5 years with positive TRAb. RNA from PBMCs was the source of the TCR library. In building TCR beta libraries, iRepertoire HTBI primers were used together with Arm-PCR of CDR3 regions. TCRdb analysed the multiplex PCR reads with MiXCR anew, one entry per CDR3 protein. The sample includes 350,000 to 500,000 distinct CDR3 sequences, 20% to 25% seen only once; the top ten take about 13%. Points from the study as a whole: New patients shared about a thousand public clonotypes, fewer than the 2,500 to 3,500 shared by persistent patients.

CDR1 DFQATT and CDR2 SNEGSKA come from the germline V gene (reference sequence). The CDR3 consists of 15 residues. After removal of 5 bases from V and 4 bases from J, the junction contained 9 bases not matched to a gene. Material: peripheral blood mononuclear cells (PBMCs), obtained when the disease was refractory, from a patient treated with antithyroid drugs. The receptor was derived from a female donor with Graves disease. This chain uses TRBV20-1 with TRBJ2-5, with 11 bases fitting TRBD2. The CDR3 loop reads CSAFTSGSLGETQYF. In nucleotides, the CDR3 is TGCAGTGCTTTTACTAGCGGGAGCTTGGGAGAGACCCAGTACTTC.